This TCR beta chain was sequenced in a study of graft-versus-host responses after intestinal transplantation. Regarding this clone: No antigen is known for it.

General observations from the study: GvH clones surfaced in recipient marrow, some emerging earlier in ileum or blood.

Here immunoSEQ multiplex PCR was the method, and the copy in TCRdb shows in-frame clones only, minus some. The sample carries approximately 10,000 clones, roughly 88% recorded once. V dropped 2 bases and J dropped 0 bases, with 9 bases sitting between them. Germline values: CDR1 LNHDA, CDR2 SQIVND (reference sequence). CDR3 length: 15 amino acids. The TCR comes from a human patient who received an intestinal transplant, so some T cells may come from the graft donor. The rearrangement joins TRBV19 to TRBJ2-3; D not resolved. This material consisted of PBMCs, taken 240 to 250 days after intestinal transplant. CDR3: CASSITTSSTDTQYF. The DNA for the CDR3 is TGTGCCAGTAGTATAACTACCTCTAGCACAGATACGCAGTATTTT.